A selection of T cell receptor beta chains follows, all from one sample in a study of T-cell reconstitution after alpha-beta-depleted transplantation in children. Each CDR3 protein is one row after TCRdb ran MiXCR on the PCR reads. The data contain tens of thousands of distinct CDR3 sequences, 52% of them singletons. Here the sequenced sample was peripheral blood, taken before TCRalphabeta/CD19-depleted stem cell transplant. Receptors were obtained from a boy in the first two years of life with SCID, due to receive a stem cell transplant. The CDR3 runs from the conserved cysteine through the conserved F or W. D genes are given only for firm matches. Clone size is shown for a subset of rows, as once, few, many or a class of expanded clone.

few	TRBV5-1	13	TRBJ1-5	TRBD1	CASSLGTGQPQHF	TGCGCCAGCAGCCTGGGGACAGGTCAGCCCCAGCATTTT
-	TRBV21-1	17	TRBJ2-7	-	CASSKARPGGFTYEQYF	TGTGCCAGCAGCAAAGCAAGGCCGGGGGGTTTTACCTACGAGCAGTACTTC
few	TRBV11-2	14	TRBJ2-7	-	CASSNLRDGSEQYF	TGTGCCAGCAGCAATTTACGGGACGGATCCGAGCAGTACTTC
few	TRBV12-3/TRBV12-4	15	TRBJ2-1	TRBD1	CASSAGTGMNNEQFF	TGTGCCAGCAGCGCCGGGACAGGGATGAACAATGAGCAGTTCTTC
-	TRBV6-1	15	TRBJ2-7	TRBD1	CASSESSGTVSEQYF	TGTGCCAGCAGTGAATCCTCCGGGACAGTGAGCGAGCAGTACTTC
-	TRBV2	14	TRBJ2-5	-	CASSEMGGPETQYF	TGTGCCAGCAGTGAGATGGGGGGGCCCGAGACCCAGTACTTC
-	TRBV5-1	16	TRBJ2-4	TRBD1	CASSLVTGGAPKAKYF	TGCGCCAGCAGCTTGGTGACAGGGGGCGCCCCAAAGGCCAAGTACTTC
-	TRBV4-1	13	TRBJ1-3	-	CASSQDPGNTIYF	TGCGCCAGCAGCCAAGATCCGGGAAACACCATATATTTT
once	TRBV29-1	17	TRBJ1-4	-	CSVEGAERGHWLGVLFF	TGCAGCGTTGAAGGGGCAGAAAGGGGACACTGGCTGGGGGTGCTGTTTTTT
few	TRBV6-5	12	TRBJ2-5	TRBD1	CASSQGAKTQYF	TGTGCCAGCAGTCAGGGGGCGAAGACCCAGTACTTC
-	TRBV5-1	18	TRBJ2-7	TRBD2	CASNLLAGGPTTTYEQYF	TGCGCCAGCAATTTGCTAGCGGGGGGCCCTACGACTACCTACGAGCAGTACTTC
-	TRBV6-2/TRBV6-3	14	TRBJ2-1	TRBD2	CASHRGDLYNEQFF	TGTGCCAGCCATCGGGGGGACCTCTACAATGAGCAGTTCTTC
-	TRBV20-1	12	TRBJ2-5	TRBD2	CSARVSGGTQYF	TGCAGTGCTAGAGTTAGCGGGGGGACCCAGTACTTC
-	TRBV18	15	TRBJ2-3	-	CASSPGSRSTDTQYF	TGTGCCAGCTCACCGGGGTCTCGAAGCACAGATACGCAGTATTTT